These T cell receptor beta chains were read from a single sample in a study of T cell clonotyping in hematopoietic cell transplantation. Repertoires were generated with immunoSEQ multiplex PCR, while TCRdb's copy carries only in-frame clones and drops some. This sample has some 40,000 clones, with approximately 81% found just once. The sample was peripheral blood mononuclear cells, taken before stem cell transplant. The receptors shown here come from a man aged 55 to 70 with acute myeloid leukemia. Some clones in this sample may be carry-over from other donors' samples. Each CDR3 is given with its conserved first and last residue. D genes are given only for firm matches. Size tells how often a clone was seen (once, few, many) or the class of an expanded clone, and some rows leave it out.

J gene | V gene | clone size | D gene | CDR3 DNA | CDR3 protein
TRBJ1-6 | TRBV28 | few | TRBD1 | TGTGCCAGTTTGGAGGCGGGACAGGCACCATCACCCCTCCACTTT | CASLEAGQAPSPLHF
TRBJ1-2 | TRBV9 | - | TRBD1 | TGTGCCAGCAGCGCAGGGACAGGGGATCATGGCTACACCTTC | CASSAGTGDHGYTF
TRBJ2-1 | TRBV4-1 | - | - | TGCGCCAGCAGCCAAGTAGGCAGGGCCAACTACAATGAGCAGTTCTTC | CASSQVGRANYNEQFF
TRBJ1-6 | TRBV6-5 | - | - | TGTGCCAGCAGTACGGGGGGATCCTATAATTCACCCCTCCACTTT | CASSTGGSYNSPLHF
TRBJ2-7 | TRBV19 | - | TRBD1 | TGTGCCAGTAGAGGGGCCCACAGGGGCTCCTACGAGCAGTACTTC | CASRGAHRGSYEQYF
TRBJ2-1 | TRBV7-2 | - | - | TGTGCCAGCAGCCCCCAGGGCCCGGATGAGCAGTTCTTC | CASSPQGPDEQFF
TRBJ1-1 | TRBV28 | once | TRBD1 | TGTGCCAGCAGTTTGGTGACAGGGTCTGAAGCTTTCTTT | CASSLVTGSEAFF
TRBJ1-2 | TRBV20-1 | - | - | TGCAGTGCTAAGGGGACCTATGGCTACACCTTC | CSAKGTYGYTF
TRBJ1-1 | TRBV7-3 | - | - | TGTGCCAGCGGGCAGGGACCTAACACTGAAGCTTTCTTT | CASGQGPNTEAFF
TRBJ2-4 | TRBV25-1 | - | - | TGTGCCAGCAGTGACTGGGGCTCAGGGGCGAGGAGGGACATTCAGTACTTC | CASSDWGSGARRDIQYF
TRBJ2-7 | TRBV5-6 | - | - | TGTGCCAGCAGCTTGCGAGGGAGGTTTAGAGAGCAGTACTTC | CASSLRGRFREQYF
TRBJ2-3 | TRBV30 | - | - | TGTGCCTGGAGTCCCTTGGGAAGCACAGATACGCAGTATTTT | CAWSPLGSTDTQYF
TRBJ2-7 | TRBV30 | once | - | TGTGCCTGGAGTTTTTCATTAGGCGAGCAGTACTTC | CAWSFSLGEQYF
TRBJ1-1 | TRBV27 | once | - | TGTGCCAGCAGTTTATCCGGGGTCGACACTGAAGCTTTCTTT | CASSLSGVDTEAFF
TRBJ2-1 | TRBV7-2 | - | - | TGTGCCAGCAGCCGATTGGACTTCCCATCCATATACAATGAGCAGTTCTTC | CASSRLDFPSIYNEQFF
TRBJ1-4 | TRBV11-2 | - | - | TGTGCCAGCAGCCTTGGGTCGTACGAAAAACTGTTTTTT | CASSLGSYEKLFF
TRBJ1-6 | TRBV14 | few | - | TGTGCCAGCAGCCAAGAAGTGTCCTATAATTCACCCCTCCACTTT | CASSQEVSYNSPLHF
TRBJ2-2 | TRBV2 | - | - | TGTGCCAGCAGTGAACAGATGGACACCGGGGAGCTGTTTTTT | CASSEQMDTGELFF
TRBJ2-4 | TRBV29-1 | - | - | TGCAGCGTTGAAGGAGTTTCCCTAGCCAAAAACATTCAGTACTTC | CSVEGVSLAKNIQYF
TRBJ2-3 | TRBV5-1 | few | - | TGCGCCAGCAGCTTGAGGGGATTCGGCACAGATACGCAGTATTTT | CASSLRGFGTDTQYF
TRBJ1-1 | TRBV7-2 | few | - | TGTGCCAGCAGCCGGGGATTAACTGAAGCTTTCTTT | CASSRGLTEAFF
TRBJ2-7 | TRBV4-3 | - | TRBD1 | TGCGCCAGCAGCCAAGCTAATTGGGACAGATTGGGCGAGCAGTACTTC | CASSQANWDRLGEQYF
TRBJ1-6 | TRBV5-6 | - | - | TGTGCCAGCAGCTTGTTGGGGGATTCACCCCTCCACTTT | CASSLLGDSPLHF
TRBJ2-7 | TRBV6-5 | - | - | TGTGCCAGCAGTTTATTCCGGGACAAAAGCGAGCAGTACTTC | CASSLFRDKSEQYF
TRBJ1-2 | TRBV5-6 | - | TRBD1 | TGTGCCAGCAGCTTGTGGGACAGAAACTATGGCTACACCTTC | CASSLWDRNYGYTF
TRBJ2-2 | TRBV2 | - | - | TGTGCCAGCAGGGGCGTGGGAGCGAACACCGGGGAGCTGTTTTTT | CASRGVGANTGELFF
TRBJ2-2 | TRBV2 | - | - | TGTGCCAGCAGTGAAGACTGGGTCGACACCGGGGAGCTGTTTTTT | CASSEDWVDTGELFF
TRBJ2-3 | TRBV7-2 | - | - | TGTGCCAGCAGCTTAGTCCCCAACGGGGATACGCAGTATTTT | CASSLVPNGDTQYF
TRBJ2-5 | TRBV20-1 | - | - | TGCAGTGCAATGAAAGAAGAGACCCAGTACTTC | CSAMKEETQYF
TRBJ2-7 | TRBV9 | - | - | TGTGCCAGCAGCGTAGGAGGGGCTGTCGGCTCCTACGAGCAGTACTTC | CASSVGGAVGSYEQYF
TRBJ1-1 | TRBV7-2 | few | - | TGTGCCAGCGGAGAGGGGCGGAACACTGAAGCTTTCTTT | CASGEGRNTEAFF
TRBJ2-2 | TRBV4-2 | - | - | TGTGCCAGCAGCCAAGTCTCCTCCGGGTTTGGGGAGCTGTTTTTT | CASSQVSSGFGELFF
TRBJ2-7 | TRBV7-8 | - | - | TGTGCCAGCAGTCCTAGGACTTCCTCCTACGAGCAGTACTTC | CASSPRTSSYEQYF
TRBJ1-1 | TRBV11-1 | - | - | TGTGCCAGCAGCTTGTGGGAACGGGATGAATCCACTGAAGCTTTCTTT | CASSLWERDESTEAFF
TRBJ2-7 | TRBV5-4 | - | - | TGTGCCAGCAGCTTGGTCTGGAACGAGCAGTACTTC | CASSLVWNEQYF
TRBJ1-5 | TRBV30 | few | - | TGTGCCTGGAGTGCTCGGAGCAATCAGCCCCAGCATTTT | CAWSARSNQPQHF
TRBJ2-7 | TRBV25-1 | - | - | TGTGCCAGCAGTGAGGGTGGGGGCCTCTACGAGCAGTACTTC | CASSEGGGLYEQYF
TRBJ2-7 | TRBV28 | - | TRBD2 | TGTGCCAGCAGTACTCCCCGCGGGGGGACTAGCGGCTCCTACGAGCAGTACTTC | CASSTPRGGTSGSYEQYF
TRBJ1-2 | TRBV9 | few | - | TGTGCCAGCAGCGTAGGAGGATACTATGGCTACACCTTC | CASSVGGYYGYTF
TRBJ1-2 | TRBV4-3 | - | - | TGCGCCAGCAGCCAAGTCGGGACGGACTTTTTGGGTGGCTACACCTTC | CASSQVGTDFLGGYTF
TRBJ2-7 | TRBV13 | - | - | TGTGCCAGCAGCTTAGAAGGGGGGTACGAGCAGTACTTC | CASSLEGGYEQYF
TRBJ2-7 | TRBV28 | - | - | TGTGCCAGCACTTCCCTAAGGTACGAGCTGGAGCAGTACTTC | CASTSLRYELEQYF
TRBJ1-5 | TRBV19 | - | - | TGTGCCAGTAGGGAAGGTGGTAGCAATCAGCCCCAGCATTTT | CASREGGSNQPQHF
TRBJ2-3 | TRBV9 | - | - | TGTGCCAGCAGCGTCGGCGCGAGCACAGATACGCAGTATTTT | CASSVGASTDTQYF
TRBJ1-5 | TRBV28 | once | - | TGTGCCAGCAGTTCATTTCGGGGTCGCGGCAATCAGCCCCAGCATTTT | CASSSFRGRGNQPQHF
TRBJ1-2 | TRBV7-6 | - | TRBD1 | TGTGCCAGCAGCATTCCCGGGACAGGGGATGGCTACACCTTC | CASSIPGTGDGYTF
TRBJ2-5 | TRBV4-3 | - | TRBD1 | TGCGCCAGCAGCCAACAAACAGGGGGCGCAGAGACCCAGTACTTC | CASSQQTGGAETQYF
TRBJ1-6 | TRBV5-1 | few | - | TGCGCCAGCAGCTTGGTGGGGGGGAGCGATAATTCACCCCTCCACTTT | CASSLVGGSDNSPLHF
TRBJ2-3 | TRBV7-6 | - | TRBD1 | TGTGCCAGCAGCCAACCGGGACAGCAAGGGGATACGCAGTATTTT | CASSQPGQQGDTQYF
TRBJ2-7 | TRBV7-2 | - | - | TGTGCCAGCAGCTCTTCAGCAGGGATCTCCTACGAGCAGTACTTC | CASSSSAGISYEQYF
TRBJ2-7 | TRBV11-3 | - | - | TGTGCCAGCAGCCTACCCCGGGAAGGGACGGACGAGCAGTACTTC | CASSLPREGTDEQYF